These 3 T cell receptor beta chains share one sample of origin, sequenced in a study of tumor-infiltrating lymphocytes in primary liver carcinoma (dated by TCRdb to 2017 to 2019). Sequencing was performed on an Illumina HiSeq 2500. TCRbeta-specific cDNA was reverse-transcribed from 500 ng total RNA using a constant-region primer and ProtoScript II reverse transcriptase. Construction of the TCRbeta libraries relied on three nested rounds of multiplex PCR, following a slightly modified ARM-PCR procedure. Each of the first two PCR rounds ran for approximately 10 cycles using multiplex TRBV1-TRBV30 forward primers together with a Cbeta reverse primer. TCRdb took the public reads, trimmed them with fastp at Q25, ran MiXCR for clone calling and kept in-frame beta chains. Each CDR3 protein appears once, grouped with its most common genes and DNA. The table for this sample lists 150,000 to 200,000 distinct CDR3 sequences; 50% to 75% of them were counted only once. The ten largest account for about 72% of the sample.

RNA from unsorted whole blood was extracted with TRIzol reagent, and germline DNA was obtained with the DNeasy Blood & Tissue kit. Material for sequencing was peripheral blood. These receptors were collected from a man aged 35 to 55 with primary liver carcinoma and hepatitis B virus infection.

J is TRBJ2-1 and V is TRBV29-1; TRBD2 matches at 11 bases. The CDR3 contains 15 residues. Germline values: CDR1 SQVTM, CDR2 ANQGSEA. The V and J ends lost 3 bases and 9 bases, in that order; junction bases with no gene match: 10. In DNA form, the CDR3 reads TGCAGCGTTGATCTAGCGGGAGGTGGGAATGGTGAGCAGTTCTTC. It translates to CSVDLAGGGNGEQFF.

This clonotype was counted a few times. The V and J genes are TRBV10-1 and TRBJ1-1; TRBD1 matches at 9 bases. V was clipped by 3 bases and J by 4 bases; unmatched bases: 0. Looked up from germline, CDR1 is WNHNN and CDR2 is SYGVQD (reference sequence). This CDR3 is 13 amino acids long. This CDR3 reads CASSEQGATEAFF. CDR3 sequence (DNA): TGCGCCAGCAGTGAACAGGGGGCCACTGAAGCTTTCTTT.

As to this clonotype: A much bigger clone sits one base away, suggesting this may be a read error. Here the CDR3 reads CSVGGPITSTDTHYF. DNA for the CDR3: TGCAGCGTTGGAGGGCCCATAACTAGCACAGATACGCATTATTTT. The J gene is TRBJ2-3, the V gene TRBV29-1, with D maybe TRBD2 (6 bases). Germline CDR1 and CDR2: SQVTM and ANQGSEA. This CDR3 contains 15 residues.